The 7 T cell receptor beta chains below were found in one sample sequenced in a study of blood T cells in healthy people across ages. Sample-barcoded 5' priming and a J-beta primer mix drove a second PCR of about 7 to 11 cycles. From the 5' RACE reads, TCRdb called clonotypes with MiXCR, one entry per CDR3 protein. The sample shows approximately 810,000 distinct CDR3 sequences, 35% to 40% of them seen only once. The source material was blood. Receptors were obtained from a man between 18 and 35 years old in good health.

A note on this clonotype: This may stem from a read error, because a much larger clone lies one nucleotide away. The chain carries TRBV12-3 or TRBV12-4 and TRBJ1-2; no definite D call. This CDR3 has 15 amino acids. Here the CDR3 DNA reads TGTGCCAGCAGTTTCGGCCGCGAAGCTAACCATGGCTACACCTTC. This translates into CASSFGREANHGYTF.

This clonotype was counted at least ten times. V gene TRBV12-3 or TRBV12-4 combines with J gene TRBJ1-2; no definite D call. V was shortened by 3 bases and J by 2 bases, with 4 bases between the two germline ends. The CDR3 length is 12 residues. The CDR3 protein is CASSFRNYGYTF. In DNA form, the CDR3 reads TGTGCCAGCAGTTTCCGGAACTATGGCTACACCTTC.

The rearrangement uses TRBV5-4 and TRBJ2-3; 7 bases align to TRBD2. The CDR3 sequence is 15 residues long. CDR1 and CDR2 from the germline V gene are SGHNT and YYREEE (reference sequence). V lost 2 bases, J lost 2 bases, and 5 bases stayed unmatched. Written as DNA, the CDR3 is TGTGCCAGCAGCTTCCCGGGACTATCCACAGATACGCAGTATTTT. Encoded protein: CASSFPGLSTDTQYF.

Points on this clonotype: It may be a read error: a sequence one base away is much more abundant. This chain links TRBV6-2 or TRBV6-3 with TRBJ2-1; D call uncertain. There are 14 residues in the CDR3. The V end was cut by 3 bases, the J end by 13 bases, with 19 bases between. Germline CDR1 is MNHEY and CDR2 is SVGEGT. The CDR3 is CASSYGGLQETQFF. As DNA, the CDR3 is TGTGCCAGCAGTTATGGTGGCCTACAAGAGACCCAGTTCTTC.

The CDR3 protein is CASSEGTGRGTGELFF. DNA of the CDR3: TGTGCCAGCAGTGAAGGGACAGGCCGAGGCACCGGGGAGCTGTTTTTT. This sequence joins TRBV2 and TRBJ2-2, with 7 bases fitting TRBD1. The CDR3 consists of 16 residues. The trim removed 1 base at V and 4 bases at J, leaving 6 bases unmatched. The germline CDR1 and CDR2 sequences are SNHLY and FYNNEI.

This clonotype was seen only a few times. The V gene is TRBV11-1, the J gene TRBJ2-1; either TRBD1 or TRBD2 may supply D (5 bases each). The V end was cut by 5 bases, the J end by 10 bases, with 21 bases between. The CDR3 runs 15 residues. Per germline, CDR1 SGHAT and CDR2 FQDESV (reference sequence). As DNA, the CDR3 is TGTGCCAGCAGCCGTCAACGGGGCAGACAATGGGAGCAGTTCTTC. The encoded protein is CASSRQRGRQWEQFF.

The CDR3 loop is CSARFGQPQHF. In DNA form, the CDR3 reads TGCAGTGCTAGATTCGGTCAGCCCCAGCATTTT. The rearrangement links TRBV20-1 to TRBJ1-5; D ambiguous. The CDR3 covers 11 residues. Looked up from germline, CDR1 is DFQATT and CDR2 is SNEGSKA (reference sequence). The V and J ends lost 2 bases and 6 bases respectively, with 5 bases between them.